This TCR beta chain was sequenced for a study of OX40 agonist ivuxolimab in advanced cancers. Findings and caveats of the study: At 0.1 to 3.0 mg/kg, CD4+ and CD8+ blood T cells expanded clonally by week 6.

TCRdb's copy holds only in-frame clones and misses some; the assay was immunoSEQ multiplex PCR. The data show tens of thousands of clones, with around nine tenths seen just once and around 2.7% held by the top ten. V was shortened by 2 bases and J by 5 bases, with 8 bases between the two germline ends. This CDR3 has 13 amino acids. Germline values: CDR1 MNHNS, CDR2 SASEGT. This clone was seen only once. What it binds is unknown. The specimen comprised CD4+ or CD8+ T cells sorted from blood, sampled in a trial of the OX40 agonist ivuxolimab. This clonotype was obtained from an adult with an advanced solid tumor such as melanoma, head and neck, liver or kidney cancer. The genes are TRBV6-1 and TRBJ2-3, with D possibly being TRBD1 (5 bases). CDR3 DNA: TGTGCCAGCAGTGAACAGGGTGGAGATACGCAGTATTTT. Its translation: CASSEQGGDTQYF.